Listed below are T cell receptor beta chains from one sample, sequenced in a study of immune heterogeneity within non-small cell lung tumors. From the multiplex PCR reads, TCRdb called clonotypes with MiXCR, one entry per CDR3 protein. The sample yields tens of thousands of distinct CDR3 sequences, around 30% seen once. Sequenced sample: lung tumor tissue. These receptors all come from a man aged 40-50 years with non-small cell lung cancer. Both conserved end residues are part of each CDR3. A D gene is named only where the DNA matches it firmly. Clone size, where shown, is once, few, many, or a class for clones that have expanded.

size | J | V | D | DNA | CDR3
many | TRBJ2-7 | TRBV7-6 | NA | TGTGCCAGCAGCTTAGGGACAGGGACTAGTTACGAGCAGTACTTC | CASSLGTGTSYEQYF
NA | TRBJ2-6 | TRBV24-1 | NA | TGTGCCACCAGTGAGGGAAGCTCTGGGGCCAACGTCCTGACTTTC | CATSEGSSGANVLTF
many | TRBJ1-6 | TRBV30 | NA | TGTGCCTGGAGCTTACCGGGCCTGTATAATTCACCCCTCCACTTT | CAWSLPGLYNSPLHF
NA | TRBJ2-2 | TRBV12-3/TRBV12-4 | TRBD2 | TGTGCCAGCAGCCATGGACTAGCGGGCCCATTCGGGGAGCTGTTTTTT | CASSHGLAGPFGELFF
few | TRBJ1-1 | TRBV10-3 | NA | TGTGCCATCCGGACAAACATGTACACTGAAGCTTTCTTT | CAIRTNMYTEAFF
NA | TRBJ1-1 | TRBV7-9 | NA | TGTGCCAGCAGCGACATATTGAACACTGAAGCTTTCTTT | CASSDILNTEAFF
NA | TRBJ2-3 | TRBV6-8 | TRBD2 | TGTGCCAACATGGCGGGAGGGCCGAGGAAGGATACGCAGTATTTT | CANMAGGPRKDTQYF
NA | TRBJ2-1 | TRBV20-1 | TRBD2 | TGCAGTGCTCCGAGACTAGCGGGAGACAATGAGCAGTTCTTC | CSAPRLAGDNEQFF
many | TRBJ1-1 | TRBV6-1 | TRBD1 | TGTGCCAGCAGTGCACGGCAGGGGGCGGTTACTGAAGCTTTCTTT | CASSARQGAVTEAFF
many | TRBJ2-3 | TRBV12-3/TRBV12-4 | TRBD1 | TGTGCCAGCAGTTTAGCGCAAAGGACAGGGATCACAGATACGCAGTATTTT | CASSLAQRTGITDTQYF
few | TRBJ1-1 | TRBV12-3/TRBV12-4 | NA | TGTGCCAGCAGCCGGACAGCCCGGAACACTGAAGCTTTCTTT | CASSRTARNTEAFF
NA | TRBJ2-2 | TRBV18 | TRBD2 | TGTGCCAGCTCACCACGACTAGCGGGGGAGGGAAACACCGGGGAGCTGTTTTTT | CASSPRLAGEGNTGELFF
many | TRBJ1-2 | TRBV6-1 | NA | TGTGCCACTCAACCCCTTACTAACTATGGCTACACCTTC | CATQPLTNYGYTF
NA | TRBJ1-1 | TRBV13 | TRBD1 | TGTGCCAGCAGCTTAACCAGGACAGGGGCCACTGAAGCTTTCTTT | CASSLTRTGATEAFF
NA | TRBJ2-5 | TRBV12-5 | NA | TGTGCTAGTGGTCCACTAGGCCCAGAGACCCAGTACTTC | CASGPLGPETQYF
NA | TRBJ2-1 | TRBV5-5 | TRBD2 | TGTGCCAGCAGCGAGGGACTAGATAGGAATGAGCAGTTCTTC | CASSEGLDRNEQFF
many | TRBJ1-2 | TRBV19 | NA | TGTGCCAGTAGTCGGGAGGCTCTCGGCTACACCTTC | CASSREALGYTF
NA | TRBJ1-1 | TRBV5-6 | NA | TGTGCCAGCAGCCCGCTTCAGGAGAACACTGAAGCTTTCTTT | CASSPLQENTEAFF
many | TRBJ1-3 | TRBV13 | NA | TGTGCCAGCAGCTTAGGAGCGGGGTCGGGGGATACCATATATTTT | CASSLGAGSGDTIYF
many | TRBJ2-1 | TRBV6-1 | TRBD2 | TGTGCCAGCAGTGAAGTGTCAGCGGGAGGCCCGAGCTCCTACAATGAGCAGTTCTTC | CASSEVSAGGPSSYNEQFF
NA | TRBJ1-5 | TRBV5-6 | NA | TGTGCCAGCAGCGGGGGGGGACCCACTAGCAATCAGCCCCAGCATTTT | CASSGGGPTSNQPQHF
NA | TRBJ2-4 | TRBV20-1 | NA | TGCAGTGCTGGAGGTATACCCGGGACTCCAGGGGACATTCAGTACTTC | CSAGGIPGTPGDIQYF
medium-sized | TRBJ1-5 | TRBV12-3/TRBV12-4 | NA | TGTGCCAGCAGTTCCGGGGGGCCCCAGCATTTT | CASSSGGPQHF
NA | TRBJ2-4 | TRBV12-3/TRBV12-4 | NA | TGTGCCAGCAGTTTATCTACCAGATTAAACATTCAGTACTTC | CASSLSTRLNIQYF
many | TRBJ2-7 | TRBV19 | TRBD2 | TGTGCCAGTAGTAGACTAGCGGAATTATCACCCTACGAGCAGTACTTC | CASSRLAELSPYEQYF
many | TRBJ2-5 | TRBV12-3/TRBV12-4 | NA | TGTGCCAGCAGCCCGACAGGGAGGGAGACCCAGTACTTC | CASSPTGRETQYF
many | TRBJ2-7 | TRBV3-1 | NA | TGTGCCAGCAGCCGCAATTCAGTCTACGAGCAGTACTTC | CASSRNSVYEQYF
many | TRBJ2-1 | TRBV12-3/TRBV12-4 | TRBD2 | TGTGCCAGCAGTAATCTAGCGGGAGGGTCTGAGCAGTTCTTC | CASSNLAGGSEQFF
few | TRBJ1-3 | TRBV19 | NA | TGTGCCAGTAGTATAGGAGGTCCCGGAAACACCATATATTTT | CASSIGGPGNTIYF
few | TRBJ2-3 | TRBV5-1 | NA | TGCGCCAGCACCCCCCTAGTGGGGAGCACAGATACGCAGTATTTT | CASTPLVGSTDTQYF
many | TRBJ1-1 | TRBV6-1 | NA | TGTGCCAGCAGGTGGGGGGCTAACACTGAAGCTTTCTTT | CASRWGANTEAFF
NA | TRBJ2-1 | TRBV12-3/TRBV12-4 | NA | TGTGCCAGCAGTTTAGTAGTCGGTGGCAATGAGCAGTTCTTC | CASSLVVGGNEQFF
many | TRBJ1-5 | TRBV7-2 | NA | TGTGCCAGCAGCCTTACAGGGCGACAGCCCCAGCATTTT | CASSLTGRQPQHF
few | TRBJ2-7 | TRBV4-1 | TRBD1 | TGCGCCAGCAGCCGACAGGGGGACCCCAACTACGAGCAGTACTTC | CASSRQGDPNYEQYF
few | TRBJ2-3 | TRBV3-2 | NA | TGTGCCAGCAGCCAAGATTTCCTAGCGGGCCCAAGCACAGATACGCAGTATTTT | CASSQDFLAGPSTDTQYF
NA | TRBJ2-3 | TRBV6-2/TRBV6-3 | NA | TGTGCCAGCAGGCGACAGGAGGGGAGAGGAGATACGCAGTATTTT | CASRRQEGRGDTQYF
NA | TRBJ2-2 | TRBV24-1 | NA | TGTGCCACCAGTGATCCGACGAGGGGCACCGGGGAGCTGTTTTTT | CATSDPTRGTGELFF
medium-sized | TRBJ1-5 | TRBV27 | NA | TGTGCCAGCAGTTTGGGGGATGGCCAGCCCCAGCATTTT | CASSLGDGQPQHF
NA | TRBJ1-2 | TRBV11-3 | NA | TGTGCCAGCAGCACAACCAGGACAGCGGTACGTGGCTACACCTTC | CASSTTRTAVRGYTF
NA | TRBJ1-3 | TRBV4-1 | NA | TGCGCCAGCAGCCCTCGAAATTTGGTGAGGGGCTTCGACTCTGGAAACACCATATATTTT | CASSPRNLVRGFDSGNTIYF
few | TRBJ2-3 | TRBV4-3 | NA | TGCGCCAGCAGCCGCCAAATCACAGATACGCAGTATTTT | CASSRQITDTQYF
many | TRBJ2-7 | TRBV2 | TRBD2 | TGTGCCAGCAGGGATAGCGGGAGTCACGAGCAGTACTTC | CASRDSGSHEQYF
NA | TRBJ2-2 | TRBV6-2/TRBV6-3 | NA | TGTGCCAGCACCCAAGAGTTGGCCGGGGAGCTGTTTTTT | CASTQELAGELFF
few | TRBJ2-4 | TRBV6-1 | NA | TGTGCCAGCAGGGGGGGGGCCAACATTCAGTACTTC | CASRGGANIQYF
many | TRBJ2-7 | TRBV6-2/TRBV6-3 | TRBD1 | TGTGCCAGCAGCCAAGGGACAGGGCGAGAGCAGTACTTC | CASSQGTGREQYF
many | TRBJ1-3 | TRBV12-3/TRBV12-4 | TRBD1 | TGTGCCAGCAGTGTGCGGGACAGGGTCCGGGGGAACACCATATATTTT | CASSVRDRVRGNTIYF
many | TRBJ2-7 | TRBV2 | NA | TGTGCCAGCAGTCTCCAAAACTACGAGCAGTACTTC | CASSLQNYEQYF
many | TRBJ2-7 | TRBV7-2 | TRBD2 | TGTGCCAGCAGCTTACCGGGCGGGGGCTACGAGCAGTACTTC | CASSLPGGGYEQYF
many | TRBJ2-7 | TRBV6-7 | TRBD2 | TGTGCCAGCAGCAACTCCAGCGGGAGGTACGAGCAGTACTTC | CASSNSSGRYEQYF
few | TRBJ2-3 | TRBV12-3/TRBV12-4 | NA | TGTGCCAGCAGTTTTCAAGTTCCCCCAGATACGCAGTATTTT | CASSFQVPPDTQYF
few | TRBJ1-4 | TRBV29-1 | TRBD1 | TGCAGCGTTGGACCATTGACAGGGGGGGAAAAACTGTTTTTT | CSVGPLTGGEKLFF
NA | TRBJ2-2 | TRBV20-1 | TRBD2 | TGCAGTGCTAGGCGACTAGCGGCAGAAGCCGGGGAGCTGTTTTTT | CSARRLAAEAGELFF
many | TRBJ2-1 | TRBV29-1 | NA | TGCAGCGTACTGGACGGTGAGCAGTTCTTC | CSVLDGEQFF